This T cell receptor (beta chain) originates from a study of blood T cell repertoires in COVID-19. On the study more broadly: Samples of COVID-19 (acute and convalescent) were obtained from the United States, Italy and Spain. T cells, B-cell-depleted T cells, or PBMCs provided the cDNA or gDNA that served as material.

This clone was detected only once. Original processing notes: Nucleated cell counts were estimated from reference gene primer amplification. Assay: immunoSEQ multiplex PCR; the TCRdb copy retains only in-frame clones and omits some. V and J calls and clone size are copied from that table; D and trimming were computed from the DNA. The table has fewer than 250,000 clones, 84% seen once. The CDR3 length is 16 residues. Per the germline V gene, CDR1 is KGHSH and CDR2 is LQKENI. V was clipped by 2 bases and J by 7 bases; unmatched bases: 8. The specimen sequenced was peripheral blood. This rearrangement joins TRBV18 to TRBJ2-1, with 10 bases aligning to TRBD2. The origin of this receptor is a woman aged 50 to 65 with active or convalescent COVID-19. The CDR3 bases are TGTGCCAGCTCACCAAAGAGCGGGGGGGCTTTTAATGAGCAGTTCTTC. It specifies CASSPKSGGAFNEQFF. Full variable domain (missing parts from reference TRBV18 and TRBJ2-1): NAGVMQNPRHLVRRRGQEARLRCSPMKGHSHVYWYRQLPEEGLKFMVYLQKENIIDESGMPKERFSAEFPKEGPSILRIQQVVRGDSAAYFCASSPKSGGAFNEQFFGPGTRLTVL.